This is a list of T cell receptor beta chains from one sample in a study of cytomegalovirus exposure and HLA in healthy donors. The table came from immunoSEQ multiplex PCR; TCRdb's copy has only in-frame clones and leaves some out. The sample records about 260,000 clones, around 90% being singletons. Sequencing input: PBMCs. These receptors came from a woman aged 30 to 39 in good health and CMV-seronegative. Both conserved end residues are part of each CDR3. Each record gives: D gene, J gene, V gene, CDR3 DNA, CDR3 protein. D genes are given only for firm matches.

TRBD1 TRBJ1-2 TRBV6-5 TGTGCCAGCAGTTACTTTAAGACAGGGGAAGATGGCTACACCTTC CASSYFKTGEDGYTF
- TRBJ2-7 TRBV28 TGTGCCAGCAGTTTAGTGGACAATAACTACGAGCAGTACTTC CASSLVDNNYEQYF
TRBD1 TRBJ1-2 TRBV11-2 TGTGCCAGCAGCTATGGACAGGGGAATGGCTACACCTTC CASSYGQGNGYTF
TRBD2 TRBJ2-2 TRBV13 TGTGCCAGCAGCTTAGGGGGACTAGCCACCGGGGAGCTGTTTTTT CASSLGGLATGELFF
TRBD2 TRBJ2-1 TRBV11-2 TGTGCCAGCAGCTTAGTTGCGGGAGGGGTATCGGGGAATGAGCAGTTCTTC CASSLVAGGVSGNEQFF
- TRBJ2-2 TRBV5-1 TGCGCCAGCAGCTTGCCGGGGACTCCGCAGGAGCTGTTTTTT CASSLPGTPQELFF
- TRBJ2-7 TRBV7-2 TGTGCCAGCAGCTTCTTAGCAACTGACGAGCAGTACTTC CASSFLATDEQYF
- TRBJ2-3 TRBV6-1 TGTGCCAGCAGTGGGGTTAGTGTGGGGATCCAACATTATACGCAGTATTTT CASSGVSVGIQHYTQYF
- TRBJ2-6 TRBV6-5 TGTGCCAGCAGTTACTCGCGCGGTGCCGGGGCCAACGTCCTGACTTTC CASSYSRGAGANVLTF
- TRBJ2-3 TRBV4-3 TGCGCCAGCAGCCAAGATCTAGGGTCCGGGAGCACAGATACGCAGTATTTT CASSQDLGSGSTDTQYF